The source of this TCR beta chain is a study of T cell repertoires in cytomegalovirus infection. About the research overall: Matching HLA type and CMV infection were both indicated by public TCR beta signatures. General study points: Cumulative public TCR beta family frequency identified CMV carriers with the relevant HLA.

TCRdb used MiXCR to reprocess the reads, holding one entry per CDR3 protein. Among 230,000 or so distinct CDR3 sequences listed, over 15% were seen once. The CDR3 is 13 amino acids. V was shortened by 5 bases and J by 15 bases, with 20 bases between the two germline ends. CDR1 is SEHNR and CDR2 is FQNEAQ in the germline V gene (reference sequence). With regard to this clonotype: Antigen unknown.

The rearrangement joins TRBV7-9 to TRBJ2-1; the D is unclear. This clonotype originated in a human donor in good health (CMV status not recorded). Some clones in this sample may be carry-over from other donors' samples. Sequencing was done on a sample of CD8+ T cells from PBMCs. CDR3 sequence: CASSLPVGPKRFF. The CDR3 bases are TGTGCCAGCAGCCTACCGGTTGGCCCTAAGAGGTTCTTC.